These T cell receptor beta chains were read from a single sample in a study of PD-L1 blockade in urothelial cancer. Produced via immunoSEQ multiplex PCR; TCRdb's table is partial and in-frame only. The profile shows approximately 71,000 clones, approximately 88% of them singletons. Sequences were derived from PBMCs, sampled around atezolizumab (anti-PD-L1) treatment. Receptors were obtained from a man between 60 and 70 years old with urothelial cancer. CDR3s include the opening cysteine and the closing phenylalanine or tryptophan. Each record gives: D gene, V gene, J gene, CDR3 protein, CDR3 DNA. A D gene is named only where the DNA matches it firmly.

>-|TRBV6-6|TRBJ1-1
CASSSTASNTEAFF
TGTGCCAGCAGTTCGACAGCTTCCAACACTGAAGCTTTCTTT
>-|TRBV27|TRBJ2-7
CASSLTGLGAYEQYF
TGTGCCAGCAGTTTAACAGGGCTAGGAGCCTACGAGCAGTACTTC
>TRBD1|TRBV29-1|TRBJ2-1
CSAGQGPYNEQFF
TGCAGCGCGGGACAGGGGCCCTACAATGAGCAGTTCTTC
>TRBD2|TRBV10-3|TRBJ2-2
CAISERGGDGELFF
TGTGCCATCAGTGAGAGGGGAGGGGACGGGGAGCTGTTTTTT
>TRBD1|TRBV28|TRBJ1-2
CASSFWGTGGFLKGYTF
TGTGCCAGCAGTTTTTGGGGGACAGGGGGATTTTTGAAAGGCTACACCTTC
>TRBD1|TRBV27|TRBJ1-3
CASSPRQGSLVYF
TGTGCCAGCAGTCCCAGACAGGGTTCTCTGGTTTATTTT
>-|TRBV4-3|TRBJ1-1
CASSQGANTEAFF
TGCGCCAGCAGCCAAGGAGCGAACACTGAAGCTTTCTTT
>TRBD2|TRBV6-5|TRBJ2-7
CASRRLAGGTYEQYF
TGTGCCAGCAGACGACTAGCGGGAGGGACCTACGAGCAGTACTTC
>-|TRBV30|TRBJ2-7
CAWSLVSYEQYF
TGTGCCTGGTCCTTAGTATCCTACGAGCAGTACTTC
>TRBD1|TRBV19|TRBJ2-2
CAIQIRQGVLDTGELFF
TGTGCCATCCAGATTCGACAGGGAGTGTTGGACACCGGGGAGCTGTTTTTT